The TCR beta chain described here comes from a study of blood T cell repertoires in COVID-19. Looking at the study overall: The United States, Italy and Spain provided the acute and convalescent COVID-19 samples.

This clone appeared a few times. Assay used: immunoSEQ multiplex PCR; TCRdb lists only in-frame clones, some missing. This table holds just over 150,000 clones, approximately 87% found once. Cohorts were determined from participant-reported clinical history. Cohort 3 donors counted as recovered after two negative PCRs, clearance, or resolved symptoms. Germline V gene sequence: CDR1 MGHRA, CDR2 YSYEKL. J gave up 5 bases and V 4 bases, and 1 base lay outside the gene matches. CDR3 length equals 14 residues. The sample taken for sequencing was PBMCs or T cells enriched from blood (not recorded which). This chain connects TRBV4-1 to TRBJ1-4; 10 bases line up with TRBD1. This receptor was identified in a woman aged 50 to 65 who had recovered from COVID-19. The CDR3 DNA reads as TGCGCCAGCAGCCGGGGACAGGGGAATGAAAAACTGTTTTTT. This encodes CASSRGQGNEKLFF.